This T cell receptor (beta chain) was sequenced during a study of low-dose radiotherapy and immunotherapy resistance in tumors. Study-wide background: Each patient was administered nivolumab intravenously at 240 mg, which was a flat dose, every two weeks, along with intravenous ipilimumab at 1 mg/kg every six weeks.

This sample's time point: before trial treatment. It was nivolumab, ipilimumab, aspirin, low-dose cyclophosphamide and low-dose radiotherapy that donors received. Primers targeting TRAV and TRBV primed first-strand cDNA, covering alpha and beta chains. Amplification of TCRs used a constant-region primer and V-primer adapter for roughly 20 PCR cycles. TCRdb itself ran the reads through MiXCR, one entry per CDR3 protein. The table lists tens of thousands of distinct CDR3 sequences, around 29% of them singletons. The CDR3 sequence is 13 residues long. Per the germline V gene, CDR1 is SQVTM and CDR2 is ANQGSEA. V lost 7 bases to trimming and J lost 6 bases, with 16 bases between them.

Sequencing was performed on PBMCs, taken before treatment. This receptor was identified in a female donor with ovarian cancer. The V and J genes are TRBV29-1 and TRBJ2-4; possibly TRBD2 for D (6 bases). CDR3 DNA: TGCAGCGGTGGTGGGGACTCATCAAACATTCAGTACTTC. It specifies CSGGGDSSNIQYF.